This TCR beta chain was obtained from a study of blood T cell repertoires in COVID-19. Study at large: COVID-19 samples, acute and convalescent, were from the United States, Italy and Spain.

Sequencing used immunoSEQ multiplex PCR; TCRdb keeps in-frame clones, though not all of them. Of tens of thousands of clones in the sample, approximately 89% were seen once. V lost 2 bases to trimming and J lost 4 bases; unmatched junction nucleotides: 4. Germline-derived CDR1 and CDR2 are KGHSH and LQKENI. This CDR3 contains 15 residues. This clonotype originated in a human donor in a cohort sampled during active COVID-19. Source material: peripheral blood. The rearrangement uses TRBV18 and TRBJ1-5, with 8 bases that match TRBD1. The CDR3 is CASSPGQGANQPQHF. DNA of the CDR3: TGTGCCAGCTCACCAGGACAGGGAGCAAATCAGCCCCAGCATTTT.